The 7 T cell receptor beta chains listed next were all sequenced from one sample in a study of T cells in Graves' hyperthyroidism and ophthalmopathy. Amplification of TCR beta CDR3 regions was performed using RNA transcripts as template. In the first-round RT-PCR of the TCR CDR3, the HTBI primer set was used. TCRdb fed the multiplex PCR reads into MiXCR, producing one record per CDR3 protein. The table records about 400,000 distinct CDR3 sequences, roughly an eighth of them present only once. Sequencing was carried out using blood. These receptors were taken from a woman younger than 30 with Graves' hyperthyroidism.

The V and J genes are TRBV5-6 and TRBJ2-3; D gene unclear. The ends were cut back, 5 bases at V and 2 bases at J, with 12 bases in the middle. CDR3 size: 14 residues. The germline V gene encodes CDR1 SGHDT and CDR2 YYEEEE. CDR3 DNA: TGTGCCAGCAGTCTAGAGTCTAACACAGATACGCAGTATTTT. Translating gives CASSLESNTDTQYF.

This clonotype was recorded many times. The CDR3 bases are TGTGCCAGCAGTTTATCGAAGGCAGCGGACATTCCCTACGAGCAGTACTTC. As protein: CASSLSKAADIPYEQYF. V gene TRBV27 combines with J gene TRBJ2-7; perhaps D is TRBD1 or TRBD2 (5 bases each). The CDR3 loop spans 17 amino acids. CDR1 MNHEY and CDR2 SMNVEV come from the germline V gene (reference sequence). V was shortened by 0 bases and J by 2 bases, with 17 bases between the two germline ends.

This clonotype appeared a few times. The genes are TRBV20-1 and TRBJ1-1, with TRBD1 matching over 8 bases. The CDR3 covers 15 residues. V was clipped by 4 bases and J by 4 bases; unmatched bases: 11. Germline V gene lookup returns CDR1 DFQATT and CDR2 SNEGSKA (reference sequence). The CDR3 coding sequence is TGCAGTGCTACCTTTTACAGGGGGGCGGTCACTGAAGCTTTCTTT. Translated, it gives CSATFYRGAVTEAFF.

This clonotype was seen only a few times. The junction departs from the called germline gene at one end, perhaps through a read error. The chain has TRBV25-1 and TRBJ1-4; D uncertain. Germline V lookup: CDR1 MGHDK, CDR2 SYGVNS. The CDR3 is made up of 17 amino acids. The CDR3 reads CASSDIQASATDEKLFF. Here the CDR3 DNA reads TGTGCCAGCAGTGACATTCAGGCCTCGGCAACTGATGAAAAACTGTTTTTT.

This clonotype was seen a handful of times. CDR3 sequence: CASSPQWGNGETQYF. CDR3 in DNA: TGTGCCAGCAGCCCCCAGTGGGGGAATGGAGAGACCCAGTACTTC. The V and J genes are TRBV7-3 and TRBJ2-5; D may correspond to TRBD1 or TRBD2 (5 bases each). V dropped 5 bases and J dropped 4 bases, with 17 bases sitting between them. The CDR3 extends over 15 amino acids. CDR1 SGHTA and CDR2 FQGTGA come from the germline V gene.

This chain links TRBV27 with TRBJ2-7; 7 bases are a match to TRBD2. Unmatched junction bases numbered 7, after V lost 4 bases and J lost 4 bases. Germline V gene sequence: CDR1 MNHEY, CDR2 SMNVEV (reference sequence). The CDR3 covers 14 residues. The CDR3: CASSYSGDNYEQYF. CDR3 bases: TGTGCCAGCAGTTACAGCGGGGATAATTACGAGCAGTACTTC.

The CDR3 reads CASSILAGSYEQYF. Written as DNA, the CDR3 is TGTGCCAGCAGTATCTTAGCGGGGTCCTACGAGCAGTACTTC. The V and J genes are TRBV6-1 and TRBJ2-7, with 8 positions matching TRBD2. With V trimmed by 5 bases and J by 1 base, 4 bases remained unmatched. The CDR3 extends over 14 amino acids. Germline V lookup: CDR1 MNHNS, CDR2 SASEGT.